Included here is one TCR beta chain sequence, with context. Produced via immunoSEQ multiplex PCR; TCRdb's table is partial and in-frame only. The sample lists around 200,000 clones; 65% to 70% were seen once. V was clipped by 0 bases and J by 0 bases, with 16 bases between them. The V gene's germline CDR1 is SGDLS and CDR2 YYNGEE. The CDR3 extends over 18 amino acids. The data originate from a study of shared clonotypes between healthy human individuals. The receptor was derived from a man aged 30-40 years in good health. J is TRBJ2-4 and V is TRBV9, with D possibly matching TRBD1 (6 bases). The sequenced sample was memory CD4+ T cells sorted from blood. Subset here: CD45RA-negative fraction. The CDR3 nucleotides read TGTGCCAGCAGCGTAGGGACAGAAGGCTCCATAGCCAAAAACATTCAGTACTTC. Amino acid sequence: CASSVGTEGSIAKNIQYF. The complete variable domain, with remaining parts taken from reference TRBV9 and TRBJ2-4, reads DSGVTQTPKHLITATGQRVTLRCSPRSGDLSVYWYQQSLDQGLQFLIQYYNGEERAKGNILERFSAQQFPDLHSELNLSSLELGDSALYFCASSVGTEGSIAKNIQYFGAGTRLSVL.